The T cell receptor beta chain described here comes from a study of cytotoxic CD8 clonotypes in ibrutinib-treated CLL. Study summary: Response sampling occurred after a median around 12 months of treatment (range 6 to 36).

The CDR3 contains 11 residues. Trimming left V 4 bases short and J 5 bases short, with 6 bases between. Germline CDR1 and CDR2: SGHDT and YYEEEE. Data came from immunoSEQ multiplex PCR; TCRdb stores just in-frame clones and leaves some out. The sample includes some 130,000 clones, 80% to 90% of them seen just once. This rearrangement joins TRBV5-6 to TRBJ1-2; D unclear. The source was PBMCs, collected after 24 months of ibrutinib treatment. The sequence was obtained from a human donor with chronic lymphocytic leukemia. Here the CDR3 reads CASSKGYGYTF. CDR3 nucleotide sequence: TGTGCCAGCAGCAAGGGATATGGCTACACCTTC.